The clone carrying this T cell receptor beta chain was recorded many times. Its matching antigen is unknown. TCRdb re-called the RT-PCR reads with MiXCR, one entry per CDR3 protein. The top ten clones hold approximately 7.8% of a sample with just under 250,000 distinct CDR3 sequences, roughly an eighth of them seen once. The ends lost 5 bases at V and 8 bases at J; junction bases unmatched: 8. CDR1 SGHTA and CDR2 FQGNSA come from the germline V gene. The CDR3 totals 14 residues. These data originate in a study of response to subunit inactivated influenza vaccine. Findings of the study overall: Only a handful of new T cells, the authors suggested, are recruited with each seasonal influenza vaccination.

The V call is TRBV7-2, the J call TRBJ1-4; TRBD1 aligns across 7 bases. Specimen: non-naive T cells sorted from PBMCs, collected about 14 days before vaccination. This clonotype was obtained from a man aged 45-65 years who received an inactivated influenza vaccine. Here the CDR3 reads CASSRDSGFEKLFF. The CDR3 region has the DNA TGTGCCAGCAGCCGGGACAGCGGTTTCGAAAAACTGTTTTTT.